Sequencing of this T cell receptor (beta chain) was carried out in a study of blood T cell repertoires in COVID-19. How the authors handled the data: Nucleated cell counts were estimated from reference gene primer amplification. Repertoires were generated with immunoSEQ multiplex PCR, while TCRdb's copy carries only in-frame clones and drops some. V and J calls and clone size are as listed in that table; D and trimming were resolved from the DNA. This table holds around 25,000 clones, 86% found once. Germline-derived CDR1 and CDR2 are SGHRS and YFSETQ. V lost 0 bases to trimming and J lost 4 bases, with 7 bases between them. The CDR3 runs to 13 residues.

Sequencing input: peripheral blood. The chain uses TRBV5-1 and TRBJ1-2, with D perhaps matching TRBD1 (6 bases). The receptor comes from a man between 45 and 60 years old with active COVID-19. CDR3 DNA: TGCGCCAGCAGCTTGGACAGGGTCTATGGCTACACCTTC. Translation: CASSLDRVYGYTF.